These 20 T cell receptor beta chains were sequenced from one sample in a study of shared T cell receptors in the human thymus. Only in-frame clones appear in the TCRdb table, and some are missing; sequencing was by immunoSEQ multiplex PCR. The sample records 450,000 to 650,000 clones, approximately 80% being singletons. This sample was shared with a second study, whose subject was human thymus T cells.

Specimen: thymocytes. Every receptor here comes from a boy less than two years old with a congenital heart defect.

This rearrangement joins TRBV4-3 to TRBJ1-1; D is unresolved. Looked up from germline, CDR1 is LGHNA and CDR2 is YSLEER. CDR3 size: 13 residues. The ends were cut back, 2 bases at V and 6 bases at J, with 10 bases in the middle. The CDR3 nucleotides are TGCGCCAGCAGCCAAACCCAGGAATCTGAAGCTTTCTTT. Protein sequence: CASSQTQESEAFF.

The CDR3 sequence: CSASSREQYF. CDR3 DNA sequence: TGCAGTGCTAGTTCCCGCGAGCAGTACTTC. The rearrangement joins TRBV20-1 to TRBJ2-7; no firm D call. Trimming took off 3 bases at V and 6 bases at J, with 6 bases between the two ends. Germline-derived CDR1 and CDR2 are DFQATT and SNEGSKA (reference sequence). CDR3 length equals 10 residues.

This clone occurred once. The rearrangement uses TRBV15 and TRBJ1-4; TRBD1 matches 11 bases. J lost 3 bases, V lost 3 bases, and 6 bases had no gene match. CDR1 and CDR2 (germline): LNHNV, YYDKDF (reference sequence). This CDR3 is built from 17 residues. DNA for the CDR3: TGTGCCACCAGCAGGGACAGGGGGCCGGGAGCTAATGAAAAACTGTTTTTT. Translated: CATSRDRGPGANEKLFF.

This clone was picked up a small number of times. CDR3 region: CASSLGESSYEQYF. CDR3 nucleotides: TGTGCCAGCAGCTTAGGGGAGAGCTCCTACGAGCAGTACTTC. The J gene is TRBJ2-7, the V gene TRBV7-9; TRBD2 is a possible D gene (5 bases). Germline CDR1 SEHNR, CDR2 FQNEAQ (reference sequence). This CDR3 contains 14 residues. V gave up 1 base and J gave up 0 bases, with 7 bases separating them.

The chain links TRBV5-4 to TRBJ2-1, with 7 bases matching TRBD2. Germline CDR1 SGHNT, CDR2 YYREEE (reference sequence). V was clipped by 0 bases and J by 10 bases; unmatched bases: 10. CDR3 length equals 15 residues. Written as DNA, the CDR3 is TGTGCCAGCAGCTTGGTCGGCGCGGGAGAACCCGAGCAGTTCTTC. Translation gives CASSLVGAGEPEQFF.

The rearrangement uses TRBV28 and TRBJ1-5; a weak D match, TRBD1 (6 bases). The germline V gene encodes CDR1 MDHEN and CDR2 SYDVKM. Trimming removed 5 bases at V and 5 bases at J, with 19 bases between. The CDR3 length is 16 residues. This CDR3 reads CASSRGGTLRDQPQHF. CDR3 nucleotide sequence: TGTGCCAGCAGTAGGGGGGGGACATTACGCGATCAGCCCCAGCATTTT.

V usage is TRBV19 and J usage is TRBJ2-3; D might be TRBD1 (7 bases). The germline V gene encodes CDR1 LNHDA and CDR2 SQIVND (reference sequence). This CDR3 is built from 15 residues. Trimming took off 2 bases at V and 6 bases at J, with 15 bases between the two ends. The CDR3 protein is CASSIRKTGRDTQYF. The DNA of the CDR3 is TGTGCCAGTAGTATACGGAAGACAGGGAGGGATACGCAGTATTTT.

In this sample, this clone turned up a few times. This specimen includes other DNA sequences encoding the same CDR3. This chain joins TRBV7-2 and TRBJ2-5, with D tentatively TRBD2 (6 bases). Germline lookup yields CDR1 SGHTA and CDR2 FQGNSA. The CDR3 loop spans 13 amino acids. V was pared by 5 bases and J by 1 base, with 8 bases between. The CDR3 DNA sequence: TGTGCCAGCAGCACCGGGGGCCAAGAGACCCAGTACTTC. The encoded protein is CASSTGGQETQYF.

The rearrangement joins TRBV7-9 to TRBJ1-4; TRBD1 matches 9 bases. Trimming took 4 bases from V and 9 from J; bases not matched to a gene: 3. Germline loops: CDR1 SEHNR, CDR2 FQNEAQ (reference sequence). The CDR3 spans 13 residues. CDR3 sequence (DNA): TGTGCCAGCAGCTACACAGGGGGCAAAAAACTGTTTTTT. This translates into CASSYTGGKKLFF.

This sequence joins TRBV6-1 and TRBJ2-7; D may be TRBD1 (6 bases). The length of the CDR3 is 13 residues. Germline lookup yields CDR1 MNHNS and CDR2 SASEGT. The V gene lost 6 bases and the J gene lost 3 bases, with 12 bases spanning the gap. CDR3 DNA: TGTGCCAGCAGACAGGGAAACCGCTACGAGCAGTACTTC. Residues: CASRQGNRYEQYF.

This chain connects TRBV29-1 to TRBJ2-5, with a weak D call TRBD2 (6 bases). The germline V gene encodes CDR1 SQVTM and CDR2 ANQGSEA. The V end was cut by 0 bases, the J end by 5 bases, with 34 bases between. The CDR3 contains 21 residues. CDR3 loop: CSVEDYPPTRFLSRGWETQYF. The CDR3 DNA follows: TGCAGCGTTGAAGATTACCCGCCGACCCGCTTTCTCTCGCGGGGTTGGGAGACCCAGTACTTC.

The chain has TRBV5-3 and TRBJ2-7; 9 bases are a match to TRBD2. TRBV5-3 is classed as an ORF, of uncertain function. This CDR3 region has 15 residues. J lost 0 bases, V lost 1 base, and 2 bases had no gene match. The CDR3 nucleotides read TGTGCCAGAAGCTTGCGGCGGGAGGGCTCCTACGAGCAGTACTTC. This sequence encodes CARSLRREGSYEQYF.

The rearrangement uses TRBV5-1 and TRBJ2-2; D gene ambiguous. This CDR3 region has 12 residues. Germline CDR1 SGHRS, CDR2 YFSETQ. The V and J ends lost 4 bases and 8 bases respectively, with 9 bases between them. CDR3 residues: CASSPPPGELFF. CDR3 in DNA: TGCGCCAGCAGCCCCCCTCCGGGGGAGCTGTTTTTT. Using reference TRBV5-1 and TRBJ2-2 for the parts outside the CDR3, the full variable domain is KAGVTQTPRYLIKTRGQQVTLSCSPISGHRSVSWYQQTPGQGLQFLFEYFSETQRNKGNFPGRFSGRQFSNSRSEMNVSTLELGDSALYLCASSPPPGELFFGEGSRLTVL.

The chain links TRBV19 to TRBJ2-1; D may be TRBD1 (6 bases). Germline assignment: CDR1 LNHDA and CDR2 SQIVND (reference sequence). V lost 2 bases to trimming and J lost 2 bases, with 25 bases between them. The CDR3 extends over 20 amino acids. The CDR3 DNA sequence: TGTGCCAGTAGTATATGGACAGCCCTGACCGGGACGCAAACCTACAATGAGCAGTTCTTC. Its translation: CASSIWTALTGTQTYNEQFF.

In regard to this clone: The junction shows a germline mismatch at one end, possibly a read error. The V and J genes are TRBV7-7 and TRBJ2-1; no firm D call. This CDR3 comprises 14 residues. From germline, CDR1 is SSHAT and CDR2 FNYEAQ (reference sequence). CDR3 in amino acids: CASRPLPEANEQFF. For the CDR3, the DNA is TGTGCTAGCAGACCACTGCCCGAAGCCAATGAGCAGTTCTTC.

V gene TRBV29-1 combines with J gene TRBJ1-3; D is uncertain. The CDR3 has 15 residues. CDR1 and CDR2 (germline): SQVTM, ANQGSEA. Trimming removed 1 base from V and 4 bases from J, with 14 bases in between. The CDR3 here is CSVEGRRRSGNTIYF. Here the CDR3 DNA reads TGCAGCGTTGAAGGCAGGCGACGCTCGGGAAACACCATATATTTT.

The chain links TRBV30 to TRBJ1-1, with 8 bases fitting TRBD1. This CDR3 has 13 amino acids. The germline V gene has CDR1 GTSNPN and CDR2 SVGIG (reference sequence). V lost 0 bases to trimming and J lost 7 bases; unmatched junction nucleotides: 4. DNA for the CDR3: TGTGCCTGGAGTGTCGACAGGGGAGGTGAAGCTTTCTTT. Its protein is CAWSVDRGGEAFF.

The V call is TRBV7-9, the J call TRBJ2-7; 8 positions match TRBD1. The CDR3 is made up of 16 amino acids. V gave up 6 bases and J gave up 1 base; unmatched junction bases: 11. Germline CDR1 and CDR2: SEHNR and FQNEAQ (reference sequence). The CDR3 loop reads CASSSTGTGWSYEQYF. In DNA, the CDR3 is TGTGCCAGCAGTTCCACCGGGACAGGATGGTCCTACGAGCAGTACTTC.

V and J are TRBV6-5 and TRBJ1-1; a possible D gene is TRBD1 (5 bases). V was trimmed by 2 bases and J by 4 bases, leaving 11 bases between them. Germline V gene lookup returns CDR1 MNHEY and CDR2 SVGAGI. This CDR3 region has 14 residues. The CDR3 here is CASSYVGRVTEAFF. The CDR3 DNA sequence: TGTGCCAGCAGTTACGTAGGCAGGGTCACTGAAGCTTTCTTT.

The CDR3 bases are TGTGCCAGCAGCTTATCACGGATGACACCACCTTACGAGCAGTACTTC. Translation: CASSLSRMTPPYEQYF. The gene calls are TRBV7-9 and TRBJ2-7; D gene uncertain. Between the trimmed V and J ends, which lost 2 bases and 4 bases, there was a span of 18 bases. Germline V gene data show CDR1 as SEHNR and CDR2 as FQNEAQ (reference sequence). The CDR3 has 16 residues.